This T cell receptor beta chain was identified during a study of CD8+ T cells in alopecia areata. In the study overall: Disease severity was quantified as SALT score of affected scalp area.

On this clone: Its matching antigen is unknown.

Treatment here: oral pan-JAK inhibitor, 5-10 mg twice daily. Alopecia areata patients gave lesional scalp punch biopsies and peripheral blood samples. Broader study findings: Between patients, shared TCR sequences were less clear than in mice. This was possibly due in part to HLA diversity in the patient population.

Per the germline V gene, CDR1 is SGHRS and CDR2 is YFSETQ. The CDR3 covers 11 residues. V shed 6 bases and J shed 6 bases, with 7 bases lying between them. Extraction and reverse transcription of RNA yielded cDNA as the sequencing template. Sequencing used immunoSEQ multiplex PCR; TCRdb keeps in-frame clones, though not all of them. The sample holds 150,000 to 200,000 clones; roughly 60% are singletons and the top ten take around 0.92%. The V gene is TRBV5-1, the J gene TRBJ2-1, with D hard to call. The sequencing here drew on CD4+ T cells sorted from blood, taken at week 24, from a patient treated with tofacitinib. The TCR sequence derives from a human donor with alopecia areata. The CDR3 here is CASNLGNEQFF. As DNA, the CDR3 is TGCGCCAGCAACCTGGGCAATGAGCAGTTCTTC.